This is a list of T cell receptor beta chains from one sample in a study of spatial heterogeneity in lung cancer. TCRdb fed the 5' RACE reads into MiXCR, producing one record per CDR3 protein. The sample gives about 2,700 distinct CDR3 sequences, under 8% of which show up once; about 30% is in the top ten. This specimen consisted of lung tumor tissue, obtained at surgery. The receptors stem from a male donor with early-stage non-small cell lung cancer. The CDR3 runs from the conserved cysteine through the conserved F or W. A D gene is named only where the DNA matches it firmly. Expanded clones get a size class; other rows say once, few or many, or leave the size out.

medium-sized | TRBJ2-1 | NA | TRBV27 | TGTGCCAGCAGTTCCGGGAGCTCCTACAATGAGCAGTTCTTC | CASSSGSSYNEQFF
few | TRBJ2-3 | NA | TRBV7-9 | TGTGCCAGCAGCTTATGGGTCTCGGGAGATACGCAGTATTTT | CASSLWVSGDTQYF
medium-sized | TRBJ2-7 | NA | TRBV28 | TGTGCCAGCAGTTTACGAGAGGGGATGTACGAGCAGTACTTC | CASSLREGMYEQYF
many | TRBJ1-2 | NA | TRBV6-1 | TGTGCCAGCAGTGCCTTGACTCCCTCCCGCCTTCAAGATGGCTACACCTTC | CASSALTPSRLQDGYTF
NA | TRBJ1-1 | NA | TRBV20-1 | TGCAGTGCTAAGGGCCGAGTCGTTTTGGAGAGGTACACTGAAGCTTTCTTT | CSAKGRVVLERYTEAFF
medium-sized | TRBJ2-7 | TRBD2 | TRBV10-2 | TGCGCCAGTGGGGGGGGGGACCGCTTCGGGAAGCAGTACTTC | CASGGGDRFGKQYF
many | TRBJ2-1 | NA | TRBV28 | TGTGCCAGCAGTTTATGGGGACACCGGGGGAATGAGCAGTTCTTC | CASSLWGHRGNEQFF
medium-sized | TRBJ1-5 | NA | TRBV10-2 | TGCGCCAGCAGTGACTACGTGGGGTATCAGCCCCAGCATTTT | CASSDYVGYQPQHF
many | TRBJ2-3 | NA | TRBV5-5 | TGTGCCAGCAGCTTGAACTGGGTGGCAGATACGCAGTATTTT | CASSLNWVADTQYF
NA | TRBJ2-7 | NA | TRBV10-2 | TGCGCCAGCCGGCCCGGGGACTGGGGAAACGAGCAGTACTTC | CASRPGDWGNEQYF
many | TRBJ2-7 | TRBD1 | TRBV27 | TGTGCCAGCAGTTTCACCGACAGGGGGCGATCCCACGAGCAGTACTTC | CASSFTDRGRSHEQYF
NA | TRBJ2-5 | NA | TRBV28 | TGTGTCACCGGGCCCCCCCAAGAGACCCAGTACTTC | CVTGPPQETQYF
NA | TRBJ2-7 | TRBD2 | TRBV19 | TGTGCCAGTAGGCTTAGCGGGAGGTTCGACGAGCAGTACTTC | CASRLSGRFDEQYF
medium-sized | TRBJ1-1 | TRBD1 | TRBV7-8 | TGTGCCAGCAGCTTATACAGGGGGGGGTTGTTCACTGAAGCTTTCTTT | CASSLYRGGLFTEAFF
many | TRBJ2-6 | NA | TRBV6-1 | TGTGCCAGCAGCCGAAAGGGAGCGGAGGTCTCTGGGGCCAACGTCCTGACTTTC | CASSRKGAEVSGANVLTF
NA | TRBJ2-5 | NA | TRBV5-1 | TGCGCCAGCAGCTTGGCCGTTATAGTTGGGGAAGGAGAGACCCAGTACTTC | CASSLAVIVGEGETQYF